This is a list of T cell receptor beta chains from one sample in a study of cytomegalovirus exposure and HLA in healthy donors. Some clones are missing from TCRdb's copy, which holds only in-frame ones; the method was immunoSEQ multiplex PCR. Found here are some 220,000 clones, roughly 73% of them singletons; the top ten hold less than 0.6%. Sequencing input: PBMCs. Every receptor here comes from a boy younger than 18 in good health and CMV-seronegative. Each CDR3 is given with its conserved first and last residue. The order of the fields is D gene, J gene, clone size, V gene, CDR3 protein, CDR3 DNA. The D gene is left open where the match is weak. Clone size is shown for a subset of rows, as once, few, many or a class of expanded clone.

D: TRBD2; J: TRBJ2-3; size: .; V: TRBV4-1; CDR3: CASSQGRTSGGTDTQYF; DNA: TGCGCCAGCAGCCAAGGGAGGACTAGCGGGGGTACAGATACGCAGTATTTT
D: .; J: TRBJ2-7; size: .; V: TRBV11-3; CDR3: CASSLRTVRYYEQYF; DNA: TGTGCCAGCAGCTTGAGGACAGTTCGCTACTACGAGCAGTACTTC
D: TRBD2; J: TRBJ2-7; size: .; V: TRBV29-1; CDR3: CSVEVGGLAGANAVAYEQYF; DNA: TGCAGCGTTGAAGTTGGAGGACTAGCGGGAGCGAATGCCGTGGCCTACGAGCAGTACTTC
D: .; J: TRBJ2-1; size: .; V: TRBV5-1; CDR3: CASSLGVYNEQFF; DNA: TGCGCCAGCAGCTTAGGGGTATACAATGAGCAGTTCTTC
D: TRBD1; J: TRBJ1-6; size: .; V: TRBV7-9; CDR3: CSSSLAAYWGQGGNSPLHF; DNA: TGTTCCAGCAGCTTAGCAGCGTACTGGGGACAGGGTGGCAATTCACCCCTCCACTTT
D: TRBD1; J: TRBJ2-4; size: .; V: TRBV5-1; CDR3: CASALGAGQGTKNIQYF; DNA: TGCGCCAGCGCCCTTGGGGCGGGACAGGGAACCAAAAACATTCAGTACTTC
D: .; J: TRBJ1-1; size: .; V: TRBV7-9; CDR3: CASSLVRESAFF; DNA: TGTGCCAGCAGCTTAGTGCGCGAGTCGGCTTTCTTT
D: .; J: TRBJ1-2; size: .; V: TRBV6-8; CDR3: CASSRMGGNPVLYGYTF; DNA: TGTGCCAGCAGCCGTATGGGGGGGAATCCAGTCCTCTATGGCTACACCTTC
D: .; J: TRBJ2-1; size: .; V: TRBV10-3; CDR3: CAITHDVPGEQFF; DNA: TGTGCCATCACCCATGACGTCCCCGGGGAGCAGTTCTTC
D: .; J: TRBJ2-3; size: .; V: TRBV7-3; CDR3: CASSLTGGGGDTQYF; DNA: TGTGCCAGCAGCTTAACCGGCGGGGGCGGAGATACGCAGTATTTT
D: .; J: TRBJ1-1; size: .; V: TRBV29-1; CDR3: CSVESLPPFEAFF; DNA: TGCAGCGTTGAATCCCTACCCCCTTTCGAAGCTTTCTTT
D: TRBD1; J: TRBJ2-5; size: .; V: TRBV5-1; CDR3: CASSSPRDRGQETQYF; DNA: TGCGCCAGCAGTTCCCCCCGGGACAGGGGGCAAGAGACCCAGTACTTC
D: .; J: TRBJ1-2; size: once; V: TRBV6-1; CDR3: CASSEGTQGGYGYTF; DNA: TGTGCCAGCAGTGAAGGAACGCAGGGAGGCTATGGCTACACCTTC
D: TRBD2; J: TRBJ2-1; size: .; V: TRBV5-6; CDR3: CASSRGLAGAPNEQFF; DNA: TGTGCCAGCAGCCGGGGTCTAGCGGGAGCCCCAAATGAGCAGTTCTTC
D: .; J: TRBJ1-1; size: .; V: TRBV5-4; CDR3: CASSFRANTEAFF; DNA: TGTGCCAGCAGCTTCAGGGCTAACACTGAAGCTTTCTTT
D: .; J: TRBJ2-2; size: .; V: TRBV6-5; CDR3: CASSYTGPSNTGELFF; DNA: TGTGCCAGCAGTTATACTGGGCCCTCGAACACCGGGGAGCTGTTTTTT
D: .; J: TRBJ2-7; size: once; V: TRBV4-1; CDR3: CASSPDFLETRHYEQYF; DNA: TGCGCCAGCAGCCCAGATTTTCTCGAGACAAGGCACTACGAGCAGTACTTC
D: .; J: TRBJ1-1; size: .; V: TRBV5-1; CDR3: CASKQGSTEAFF; DNA: TGCGCCAGTAAACAGGGTTCCACTGAAGCTTTCTTT
D: TRBD1; J: TRBJ1-2; size: few; V: TRBV4-1; CDR3: CASSQEVTGADTF; DNA: TGCGCCAGCAGCCAAGAGGTAACAGGGGCGGATACCTTC
D: TRBD2; J: TRBJ2-3; size: .; V: TRBV5-4; CDR3: CASSLGGSRGDTQYF; DNA: TGTGCCAGCAGCCTAGGCGGGAGCCGGGGAGATACGCAGTATTTT
D: .; J: TRBJ1-5; size: .; V: TRBV10-3; CDR3: CAISESMRANQPQHF; DNA: TGTGCCATCAGTGAGTCGATGAGAGCCAATCAGCCCCAGCATTTT
D: .; J: TRBJ2-1; size: .; V: TRBV18; CDR3: CASSPSAGGNEQFF; DNA: TGTGCCAGCTCACCATCGGCCGGGGGCAATGAGCAGTTCTTC
D: .; J: TRBJ1-1; size: .; V: TRBV19; CDR3: CASGDYTEAFF; DNA: TGTGCCAGTGGTGACTACACTGAAGCTTTCTTT
D: TRBD1; J: TRBJ1-1; size: .; V: TRBV6-4; CDR3: CASSDTGANEAFF; DNA: TGTGCCAGCAGTGACACAGGGGCCAATGAAGCTTTCTTT
D: .; J: TRBJ2-5; size: .; V: TRBV5-4; CDR3: CASNRRGEGEQYF; DNA: TGTGCCAGCAACCGCAGGGGCGAGGGAGAGCAGTACTTC
D: .; J: TRBJ2-1; size: .; V: TRBV6-5; CDR3: CASSYEGVEQFF; DNA: TGTGCCAGCAGTTACGAAGGAGTTGAGCAGTTCTTC
D: TRBD1; J: TRBJ2-3; size: .; V: TRBV7-9; CDR3: CASSLLSGGSDTQYF; DNA: TGTGCCAGCAGCTTACTGTCAGGGGGCTCAGATACGCAGTATTTT
D: TRBD1; J: TRBJ1-1; size: once; V: TRBV19; CDR3: CASSMRGQGLNTEAFF; DNA: TGTGCCAGTAGTATGAGGGGGCAGGGACTGAACACTGAAGCTTTCTTT
D: .; J: TRBJ1-1; size: few; V: TRBV5-4; CDR3: CASSQDPGGHTEAFF; DNA: TGTGCCAGCAGCCAAGACCCGGGGGGGCACACTGAAGCTTTCTTT
D: .; J: TRBJ1-1; size: .; V: TRBV27; CDR3: CASRGWGETEAFF; DNA: TGTGCCAGCAGGGGTTGGGGAGAGACTGAAGCTTTCTTT